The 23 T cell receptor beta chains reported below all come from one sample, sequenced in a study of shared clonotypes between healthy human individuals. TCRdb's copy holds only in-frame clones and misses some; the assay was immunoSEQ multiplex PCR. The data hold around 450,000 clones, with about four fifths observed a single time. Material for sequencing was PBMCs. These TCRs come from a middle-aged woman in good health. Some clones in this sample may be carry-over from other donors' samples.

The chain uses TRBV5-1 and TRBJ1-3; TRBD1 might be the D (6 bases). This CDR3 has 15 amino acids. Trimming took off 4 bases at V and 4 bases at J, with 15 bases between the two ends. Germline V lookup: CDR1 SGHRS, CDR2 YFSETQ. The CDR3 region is CASSTGTSGGNTIYF. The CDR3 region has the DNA TGCGCCAGCAGCACCGGGACATCGGGGGGAAACACCATATATTTT.

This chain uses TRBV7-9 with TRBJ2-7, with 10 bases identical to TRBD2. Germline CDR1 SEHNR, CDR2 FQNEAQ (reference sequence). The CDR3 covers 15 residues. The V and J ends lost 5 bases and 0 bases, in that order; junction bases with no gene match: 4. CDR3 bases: TGTGCCAGCAGCACCTCTAGCGGGAGCTCCTACGAGCAGTACTTC. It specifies CASSTSSGSSYEQYF. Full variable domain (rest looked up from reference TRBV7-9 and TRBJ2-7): DTGVSQNPRHKITKRGQNVTFRCDPISEHNRLYWYRQTLGQGPEFLTYFQNEAQLEKSRLLSDRFSAERPKGSFSTLEIQRTEQGDSAMYLCASSTSSGSSYEQYFGPGTRLTVT.

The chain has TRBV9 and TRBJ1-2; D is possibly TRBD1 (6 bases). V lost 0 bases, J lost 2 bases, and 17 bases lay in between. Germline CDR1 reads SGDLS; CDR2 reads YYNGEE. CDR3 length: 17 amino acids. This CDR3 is CASSVDSGGTRNYGYTF. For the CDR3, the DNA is TGTGCCAGCAGCGTAGACAGCGGTGGGACAAGAAACTATGGCTACACCTTC.

In DNA form, the CDR3 reads TGTGCCAGCAGTGCCAAAAACGTCCCCACGGGGAATCAGCCCCAGCATTTT. Protein sequence: CASSAKNVPTGNQPQHF. This chain joins TRBV2 and TRBJ1-5; D remains ambiguous. Germline V gene data show CDR1 as SNHLY and CDR2 as FYNNEI. Trimming removed 4 bases at V and 4 bases at J, with 20 bases between. This CDR3 has 17 amino acids.

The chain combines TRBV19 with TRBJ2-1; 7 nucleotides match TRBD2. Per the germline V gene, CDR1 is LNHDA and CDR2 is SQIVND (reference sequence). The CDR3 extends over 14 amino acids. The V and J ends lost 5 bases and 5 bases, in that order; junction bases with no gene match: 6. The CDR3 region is CASSPMTSHNEQFF. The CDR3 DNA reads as TGTGCCAGTAGTCCGATGACTAGCCACAATGAGCAGTTCTTC.

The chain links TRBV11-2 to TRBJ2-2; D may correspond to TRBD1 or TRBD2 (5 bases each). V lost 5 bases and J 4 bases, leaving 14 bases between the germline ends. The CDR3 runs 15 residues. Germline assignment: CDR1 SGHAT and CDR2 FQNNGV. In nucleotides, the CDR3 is TGTGCCAGCAGCACGTTGCAGGGACCCACCGGGGAGCTGTTTTTT. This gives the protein CASSTLQGPTGELFF. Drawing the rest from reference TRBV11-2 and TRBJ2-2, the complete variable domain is EAGVAQSPRYKIIEKRQSVAFWCNPISGHATLYWYQQILGQGPKLLIQFQNNGVVDDSQLPKDRFSAERLKGVDSTLKIQPAKLEDSAVYLCASSTLQGPTGELFFGEGSRLTVL.

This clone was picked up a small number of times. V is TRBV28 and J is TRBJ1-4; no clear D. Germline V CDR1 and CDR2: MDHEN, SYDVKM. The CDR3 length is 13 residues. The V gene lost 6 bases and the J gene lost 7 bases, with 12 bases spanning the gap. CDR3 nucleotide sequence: TGTGCCAGCAGCCCCGGCGGCCCTGAAAAACTGTTTTTT. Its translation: CASSPGGPEKLFF.

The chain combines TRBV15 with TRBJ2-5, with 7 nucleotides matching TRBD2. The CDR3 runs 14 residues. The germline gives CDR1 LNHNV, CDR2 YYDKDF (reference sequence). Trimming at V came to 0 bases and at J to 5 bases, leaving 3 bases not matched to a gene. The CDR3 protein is CATSRDAGEETQYF. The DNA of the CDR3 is TGTGCCACCAGCAGAGATGCGGGAGAGGAGACCCAGTACTTC. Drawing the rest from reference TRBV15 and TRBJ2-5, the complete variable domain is DAMVIQNPRYQVTQFGKPVTLSCSQTLNHNVMYWYQQKSSQAPKLLFHYYDKDFNNEADTPDNFQSRRPNTSFCFLDIRSPGLGDTAMYLCATSRDAGEETQYFGPGTRLLVL.

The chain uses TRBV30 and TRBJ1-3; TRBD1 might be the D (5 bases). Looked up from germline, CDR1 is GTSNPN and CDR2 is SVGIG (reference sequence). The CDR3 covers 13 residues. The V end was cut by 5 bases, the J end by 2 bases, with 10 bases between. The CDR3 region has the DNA TGTGCCTGGGCCACAGGTCCTGGAAACACCATATATTTT. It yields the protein CAWATGPGNTIYF.

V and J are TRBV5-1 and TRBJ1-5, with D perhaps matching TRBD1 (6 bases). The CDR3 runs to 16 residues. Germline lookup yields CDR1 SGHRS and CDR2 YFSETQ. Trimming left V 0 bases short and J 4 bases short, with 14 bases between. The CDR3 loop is CASSLDSRGENQPQHF. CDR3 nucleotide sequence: TGCGCCAGCAGCTTGGATAGCAGGGGTGAGAATCAGCCCCAGCATTTT.

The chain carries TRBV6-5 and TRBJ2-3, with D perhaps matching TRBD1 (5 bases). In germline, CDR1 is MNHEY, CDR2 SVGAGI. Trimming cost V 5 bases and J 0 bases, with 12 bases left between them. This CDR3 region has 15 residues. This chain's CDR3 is CASSPQVPSTDTQYF. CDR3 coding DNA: TGTGCCAGCAGTCCACAGGTGCCTAGCACAGATACGCAGTATTTT.

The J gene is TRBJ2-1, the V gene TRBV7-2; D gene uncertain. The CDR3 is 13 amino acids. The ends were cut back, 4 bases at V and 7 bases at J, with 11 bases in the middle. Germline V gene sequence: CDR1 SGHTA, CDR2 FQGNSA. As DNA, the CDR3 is TGTGCCAGCAGCTCCGCCTTCGGGAATGAGCAGTTCTTC. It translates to CASSSAFGNEQFF.

The CDR3 nucleotides read TGCGCCAGCAGCCCCGGGGCTGGCGGGAGGGGTACAGATACGCAGTATTTT. Translating it yields CASSPGAGGRGTDTQYF. The genes are TRBV5-1 and TRBJ2-3, with 9 bases matching TRBD2. V lost 4 bases, J lost 3 bases, and 12 bases stayed unmatched. CDR1 SGHRS and CDR2 YFSETQ come from the germline V gene. CDR3 size: 17 residues.

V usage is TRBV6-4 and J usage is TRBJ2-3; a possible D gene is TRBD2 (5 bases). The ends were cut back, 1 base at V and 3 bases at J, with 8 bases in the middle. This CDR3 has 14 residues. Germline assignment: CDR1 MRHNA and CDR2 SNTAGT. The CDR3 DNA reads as TGTGCCAGCAGTGACTTGGGCGGGACAGATACGCAGTATTTT. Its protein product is CASSDLGGTDTQYF.

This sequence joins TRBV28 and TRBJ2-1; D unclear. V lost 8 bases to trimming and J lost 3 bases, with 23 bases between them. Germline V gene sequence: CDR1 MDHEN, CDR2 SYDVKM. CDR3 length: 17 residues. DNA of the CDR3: TGTGCCAGCCGCTCTGCCCTTAGTGTCGAGAACTACAATGAGCAGTTCTTC. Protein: CASRSALSVENYNEQFF.

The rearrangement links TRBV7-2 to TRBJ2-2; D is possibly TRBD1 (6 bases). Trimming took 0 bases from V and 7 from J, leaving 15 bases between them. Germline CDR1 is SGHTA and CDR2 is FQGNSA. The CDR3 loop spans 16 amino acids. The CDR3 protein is CASSLALTGIFGELFF. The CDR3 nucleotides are TGTGCCAGCAGCTTAGCACTGACAGGAATCTTCGGGGAGCTGTTTTTT.

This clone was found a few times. CDR3 DNA: TGTGCCAGCAGCTTAAGGCCGGGCAAGCAGTACTTC. Translating it yields CASSLRPGKQYF. The V call is TRBV7-6, the J call TRBJ2-7; D remains unclear. This CDR3 is built from 12 residues. Trimming removed 2 bases at V and 8 bases at J, with 10 bases between. Germline V gene data show CDR1 as SGHVS and CDR2 as FNYEAQ. Based on the CDR3 plus reference TRBV7-6 and TRBJ2-7, the full variable domain is GAGVSQSPRYKVTKRGQDVALRCDPISGHVSLYWYRQALGQGPEFLTYFNYEAQQDKSGLPNDRFSAERPEGSISTLTIQRTEQRDSAMYRCASSLRPGKQYFGPGTRLTVT.

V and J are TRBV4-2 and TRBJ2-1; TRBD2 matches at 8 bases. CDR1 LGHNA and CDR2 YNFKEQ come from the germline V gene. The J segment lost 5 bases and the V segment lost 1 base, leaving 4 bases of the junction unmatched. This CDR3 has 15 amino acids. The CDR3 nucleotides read TGTGCCAGCAGCCAAGTGGGACTAGGTGACAATGAGCAGTTCTTC. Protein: CASSQVGLGDNEQFF.

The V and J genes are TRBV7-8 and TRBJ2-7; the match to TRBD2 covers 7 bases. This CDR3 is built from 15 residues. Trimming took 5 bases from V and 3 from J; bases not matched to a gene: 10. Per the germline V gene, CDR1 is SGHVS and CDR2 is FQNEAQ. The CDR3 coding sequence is TGTGCCAGCAGCATCCATGCGGGAGCCGTCTACGAGCAGTACTTC. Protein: CASSIHAGAVYEQYF.

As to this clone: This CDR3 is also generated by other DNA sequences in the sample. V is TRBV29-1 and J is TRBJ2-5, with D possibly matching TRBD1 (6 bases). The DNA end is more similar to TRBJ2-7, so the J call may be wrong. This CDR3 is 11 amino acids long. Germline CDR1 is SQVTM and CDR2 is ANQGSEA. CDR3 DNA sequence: TGCAGCGTTGGGACAGCCTACGAGCAGTACTTC. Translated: CSVGTAYEQYF.

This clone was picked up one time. The CDR3 coding sequence is TGCGCCAGCAGCCAAGGGACTAGCGGGAGGGCCGCGGCCAAAAACATTCAGTACTTC. It encodes CASSQGTSGRAAAKNIQYF. The chain has TRBV4-1 and TRBJ2-4, with TRBD2 matching over 15 bases. Trimming removed 1 base from V and 1 base from J; junction bases left unmatched: 5. The CDR3 consists of 19 residues. Germline V gene lookup returns CDR1 MGHRA and CDR2 YSYEKL.

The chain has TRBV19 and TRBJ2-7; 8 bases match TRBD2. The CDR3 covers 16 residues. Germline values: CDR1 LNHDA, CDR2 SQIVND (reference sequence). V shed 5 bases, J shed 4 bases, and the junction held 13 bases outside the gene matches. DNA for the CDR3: TGTGCCAGTAGTTCTCCAGGACTAGCTCCCGTGTACGAGCAGTACTTC. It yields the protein CASSSPGLAPVYEQYF.

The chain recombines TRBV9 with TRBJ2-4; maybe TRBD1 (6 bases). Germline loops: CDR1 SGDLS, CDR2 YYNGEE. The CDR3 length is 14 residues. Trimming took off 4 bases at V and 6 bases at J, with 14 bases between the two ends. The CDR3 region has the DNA TGTGCCAGCAGCCCCAGCGTGGGGGCAAACATTCAGTACTTC. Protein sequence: CASSPSVGANIQYF.